The T cell receptor beta chain under discussion was sequenced for a study of blood T cell repertoires in COVID-19. Whole-study context: COVID-19 samples collected from the United States, Italy and Spain covered acute and convalescent phases. From T cells, B-cell-depleted T cells, or PBMCs came the material, which was cDNA or gDNA.

In the authors' methods: By means of reference gene primer amplification, nucleated cell counts were estimated. Some clones are missing from TCRdb's copy, which holds only in-frame ones; the method was immunoSEQ multiplex PCR. That table is the source of V, J and clone size, and D and trimming were worked out from the DNA. The top ten hold more than 12% of the sample, which has under 55,000 clones, approximately 80% seen once. Per germline, CDR1 SGHRS and CDR2 YFSETQ. The CDR3 is made up of 12 amino acids. Trimming shortened V by 4 bases and J by 1 base, and 5 bases separated the two germline ends. The rearrangement joins TRBV5-1 to TRBJ2-5; no reliable D call. The TCR originated in a human donor in a cohort sampled during active COVID-19. The sample comprised peripheral blood. Here the CDR3 reads CASSTVQETQYF. The CDR3 DNA follows: TGCGCCAGCAGCACGGTCCAAGAGACCCAGTACTTC.